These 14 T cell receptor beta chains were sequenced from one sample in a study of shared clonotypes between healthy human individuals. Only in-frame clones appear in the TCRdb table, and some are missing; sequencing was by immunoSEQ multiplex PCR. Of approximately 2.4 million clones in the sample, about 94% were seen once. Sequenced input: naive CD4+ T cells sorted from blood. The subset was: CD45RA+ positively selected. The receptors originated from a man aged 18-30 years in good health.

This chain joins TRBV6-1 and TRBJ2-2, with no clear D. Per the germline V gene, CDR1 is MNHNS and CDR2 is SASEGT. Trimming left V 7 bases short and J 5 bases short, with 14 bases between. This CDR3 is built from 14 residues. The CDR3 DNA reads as TGTGCCAGCACTTCCCGATGGGTAACCGGGGAGCTGTTTTTT. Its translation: CASTSRWVTGELFF.

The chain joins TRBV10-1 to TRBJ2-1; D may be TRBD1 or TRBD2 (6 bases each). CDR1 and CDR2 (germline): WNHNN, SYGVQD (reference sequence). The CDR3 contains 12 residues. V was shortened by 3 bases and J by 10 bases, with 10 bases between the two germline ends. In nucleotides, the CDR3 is TGCGCCAGCAGTGAAAGAGGGGGGGAGCAGTTCTTC. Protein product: CASSERGGEQFF.

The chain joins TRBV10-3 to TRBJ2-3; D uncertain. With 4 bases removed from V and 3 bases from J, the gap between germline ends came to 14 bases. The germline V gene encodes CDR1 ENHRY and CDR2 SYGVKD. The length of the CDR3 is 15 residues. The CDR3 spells CAISGGTPETDTQYF. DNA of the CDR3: TGTGCCATCAGTGGGGGTACCCCCGAGACAGATACGCAGTATTTT.

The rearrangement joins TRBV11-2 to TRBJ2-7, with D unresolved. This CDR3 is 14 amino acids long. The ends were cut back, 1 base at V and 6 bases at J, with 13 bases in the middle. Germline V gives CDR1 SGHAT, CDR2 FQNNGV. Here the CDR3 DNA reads TGTGCCAGCAGCTTAGGGCACGCAGAAGCCGAGCAGTACTTC. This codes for CASSLGHAEAEQYF.

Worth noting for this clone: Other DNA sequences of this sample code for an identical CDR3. CDR3 DNA: TGTGCCAGCAGTTACTCCGGGGGAAGGCAGTACTTC. Translated: CASSYSGGRQYF. The chain is built from TRBV6-5 and TRBJ2-7, with a weak D call TRBD2 (6 bases). CDR1 is MNHEY and CDR2 is SVGAGI in the germline V gene. Trimming cost V 0 bases and J 9 bases, with 9 bases left between them. This CDR3 has 12 residues.

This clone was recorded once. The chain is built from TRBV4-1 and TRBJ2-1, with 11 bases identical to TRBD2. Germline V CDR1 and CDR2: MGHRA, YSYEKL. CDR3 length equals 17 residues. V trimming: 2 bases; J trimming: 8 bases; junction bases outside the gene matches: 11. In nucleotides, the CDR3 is TGCGCCAGCAGCCAACTACCACTAGCGGGAGTGAAGGATGAGCAGTTCTTC. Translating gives CASSQLPLAGVKDEQFF.

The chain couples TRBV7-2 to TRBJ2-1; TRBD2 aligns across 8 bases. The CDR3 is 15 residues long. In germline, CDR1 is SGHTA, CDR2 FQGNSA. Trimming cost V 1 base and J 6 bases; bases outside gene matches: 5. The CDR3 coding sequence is TGTGCCAGCAGCTTAGTCAGCGGGAGAAGCAATGAGCAGTTCTTC. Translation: CASSLVSGRSNEQFF.

CDR3 region: CASSPGRGSEAFF. The CDR3 nucleotides are TGTGCCAGCTCACCGGGCAGGGGTTCTGAAGCTTTCTTT. The chain uses TRBV18 and TRBJ1-1; D might be TRBD1 (6 bases). Trimming removed 3 bases from V and 6 bases from J, with 11 bases in between. This CDR3 comprises 13 residues. The germline V gene has CDR1 KGHSH and CDR2 LQKENI.

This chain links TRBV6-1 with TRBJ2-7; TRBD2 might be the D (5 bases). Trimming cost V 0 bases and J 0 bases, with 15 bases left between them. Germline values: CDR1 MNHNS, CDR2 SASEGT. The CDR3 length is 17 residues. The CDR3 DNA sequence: TGTGCCAGCAGTGAAGCTCGCGACTACCGCCCCTCCTACGAGCAGTACTTC. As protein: CASSEARDYRPSYEQYF.

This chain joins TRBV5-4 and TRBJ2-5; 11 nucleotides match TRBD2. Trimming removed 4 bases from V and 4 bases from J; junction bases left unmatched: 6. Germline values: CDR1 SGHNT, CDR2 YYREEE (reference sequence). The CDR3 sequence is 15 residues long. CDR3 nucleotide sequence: TGTGCCAGCAGCCTGACTAGCGGGGTGGTAGAGACCCAGTACTTC. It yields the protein CASSLTSGVVETQYF. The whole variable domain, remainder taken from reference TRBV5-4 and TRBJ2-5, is ETGVTQSPTHLIKTRGQQVTLRCSSQSGHNTVSWYQQALGQGPQFIFQYYREEENGRGNFPPRFSGLQFPNYSSELNVNALELDDSALYLCASSLTSGVVETQYFGPGTRLLVL.

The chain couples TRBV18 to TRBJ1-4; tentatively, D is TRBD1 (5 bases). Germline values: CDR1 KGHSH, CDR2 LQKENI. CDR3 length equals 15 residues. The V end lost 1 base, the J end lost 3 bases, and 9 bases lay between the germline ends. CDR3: CASSPRGQSNEKLFF. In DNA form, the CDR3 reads TGTGCCAGCTCACCACGAGGACAATCTAATGAAAAACTGTTTTTT.

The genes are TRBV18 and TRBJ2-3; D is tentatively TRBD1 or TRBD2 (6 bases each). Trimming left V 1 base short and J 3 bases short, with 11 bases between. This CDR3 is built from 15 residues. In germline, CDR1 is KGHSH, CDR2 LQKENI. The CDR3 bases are TGTGCCAGCTCACCACAGGGGGGCCAAACAGATACGCAGTATTTT. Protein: CASSPQGGQTDTQYF.

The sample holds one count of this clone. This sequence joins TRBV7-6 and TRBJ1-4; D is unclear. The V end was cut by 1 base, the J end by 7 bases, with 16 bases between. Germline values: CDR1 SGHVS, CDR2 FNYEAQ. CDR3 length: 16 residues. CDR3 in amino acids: CASSLGPQVLGEKLFF. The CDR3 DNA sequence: TGTGCCAGCAGCTTAGGGCCTCAGGTCTTGGGTGAAAAACTGTTTTTT.

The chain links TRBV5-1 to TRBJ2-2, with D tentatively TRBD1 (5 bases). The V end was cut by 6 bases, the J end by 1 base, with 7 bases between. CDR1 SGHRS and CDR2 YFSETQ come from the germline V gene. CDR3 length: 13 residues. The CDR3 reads CASIQGNTGELFF. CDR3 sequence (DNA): TGCGCCAGCATCCAGGGGAACACCGGGGAGCTGTTTTTT.